Each of the 25 T cell receptor beta chains below was sequenced from the same sample in a study of OX40 agonist ivuxolimab in advanced cancers. Only in-frame clones appear in the TCRdb table, and some are missing; sequencing was by immunoSEQ multiplex PCR. The repertoire holds 20,000 to 30,000 clones, with approximately 85% as singletons. The sample consisted of CD4+ or CD8+ T cells sorted from blood, taken in a trial of the OX40 agonist ivuxolimab. The receptors were sampled from an adult with an advanced solid tumor such as melanoma, head and neck, liver or kidney cancer.

V usage is TRBV5-8 and J usage is TRBJ1-1; perhaps TRBD1 as D (5 bases). The CDR3 length is 15 residues. The germline CDR1 and CDR2 sequences are SGHTS and YDEGEE. V shed 4 bases and J shed 1 base, with 14 bases lying between them. The CDR3 region has the DNA TGTGCCAGCAGCCGCGGGACCCCGCCGAACACTGAAGCTTTCTTT. Translating gives CASSRGTPPNTEAFF.

V usage is TRBV6-5 and J usage is TRBJ1-4, with 9 positions matching TRBD1. The V gene end was trimmed by 2 bases and the J gene end by 7 bases; junction bases not matched to a gene: 8. This CDR3 comprises 16 residues. CDR1 is MNHEY and CDR2 is SVGAGI in the germline V gene. The CDR3 DNA sequence: TGTGCCAGCAGTTACGGACAGGGGTCCAGAGGTGAAAAACTGTTTTTT. This codes for CASSYGQGSRGEKLFF.

This clone was seen only once. The chain employs TRBV10-2 and TRBJ2-7; 13 bases map to TRBD2. This CDR3 region has 16 residues. Germline CDR1 reads WSHSY; CDR2 reads SAAADI. The J segment lost 4 bases and the V segment lost 2 bases, leaving 5 bases of the junction unmatched. CDR3 loop: CASSEARLAGGYEQYF. The DNA of the CDR3 is TGCGCCAGCAGTGAGGCCCGACTAGCGGGAGGTTACGAGCAGTACTTC.

The chain employs TRBV5-1 and TRBJ2-2; 10 bases line up with TRBD2. V trimming: 2 bases; J trimming: 7 bases; junction bases outside the gene matches: 2. Germline assignment: CDR1 SGHRS and CDR2 YFSETQ. The CDR3 spans 14 residues. In DNA form, the CDR3 reads TGCGCCAGCAGCTTCGGGACTAGCGTCGGGGAGCTGTTTTTT. Protein: CASSFGTSVGELFF. The whole variable domain, remainder taken from reference TRBV5-1 and TRBJ2-2, is KAGVTQTPRYLIKTRGQQVTLSCSPISGHRSVSWYQQTPGQGLQFLFEYFSETQRNKGNFPGRFSGRQFSNSRSEMNVSTLELGDSALYLCASSFGTSVGELFFGEGSRLTVL.

The genes are TRBV7-2 and TRBJ2-1; 12 nucleotides align to TRBD2. The V gene's germline CDR1 is SGHTA and CDR2 FQGNSA. The CDR3 has 19 amino acids. V was clipped by 2 bases and J by 7 bases; unmatched bases: 15. The CDR3 region has the DNA TGTGCCAGCAGCTTACTAGCGGGAGGGGGCCGAAGAACTGGGAATGAGCAGTTCTTC. This sequence encodes CASSLLAGGGRRTGNEQFF.

V gene TRBV7-3 combines with J gene TRBJ2-3; weak D call: TRBD2 (6 bases). There are 15 residues in the CDR3. Germline V gives CDR1 SGHTA, CDR2 FQGTGA. Trimming took 2 bases from V and 1 from J, leaving 10 bases between them. The CDR3 reads CASSLDGTRTDTQYF. Written as DNA, the CDR3 is TGTGCCAGCAGCTTAGACGGGACTCGCACAGATACGCAGTATTTT.

This chain links TRBV7-2 with TRBJ2-3; 13 bases map to TRBD2. V trimming: 6 bases; J trimming: 6 bases; junction bases outside the gene matches: 3. The length of the CDR3 is 14 residues. Germline V lookup: CDR1 SGHTA, CDR2 FQGNSA. CDR3 loop: CASRLAGGRDTQYF. The CDR3 DNA is TGTGCCAGCAGACTAGCGGGGGGGCGCGATACGCAGTATTTT.

V gene TRBV6-1 combines with J gene TRBJ1-5, with D possibly matching TRBD1 (6 bases). The CDR3 loop spans 15 amino acids. Germline assignment: CDR1 MNHNS and CDR2 SASEGT. V lost 7 bases and J lost 4, with 17 bases in between. CDR3 bases: TGTGCCAGCACCGGAGGGGGGGGACCAAATCAGCCCCAGCATTTT. Amino acid sequence: CASTGGGGPNQPQHF.

The V gene is TRBV19, the J gene TRBJ2-5, with TRBD2 identical over 9 bases. Trimming at V came to 5 bases and at J to 6 bases, leaving 13 bases not matched to a gene. The germline gives CDR1 LNHDA, CDR2 SQIVND (reference sequence). The CDR3 covers 16 residues. The CDR3 region is CASSEVGGGARQTQYF. CDR3 in DNA: TGTGCCAGTAGTGAAGTAGGCGGGGGGGCCCGACAGACCCAGTACTTC.

V and J are TRBV7-2 and TRBJ2-3; TRBD2 aligns across 8 bases. The CDR3 loop spans 14 amino acids. Germline assignment: CDR1 SGHTA and CDR2 FQGNSA. After removal of 7 bases from V and 8 bases from J, the junction contained 11 bases not matched to a gene. CDR3 nucleotide sequence: TGTGCCAGCACTAAGGACGCTAGCGGGCGTACGCAGTATTTT. It specifies CASTKDASGRTQYF.

The V gene is TRBV19, the J gene TRBJ1-2; 7 bases line up with TRBD1. The ends lost 4 bases at V and 8 bases at J; junction bases unmatched: 4. Germline CDR1 LNHDA, CDR2 SQIVND (reference sequence). The length of the CDR3 is 12 residues. The CDR3 DNA reads TGTGCCAGTAGTAACCAGGGGGGCGGCTACACCTTC. Residues: CASSNQGGGYTF.

The chain links TRBV29-1 to TRBJ1-3; weak D call: TRBD1 (6 bases). Germline V CDR1 and CDR2: SQVTM, ANQGSEA. The CDR3 contains 14 residues. The germline V and J ends were trimmed by 7 bases and 0 bases, with 13 bases remaining between them. The CDR3: CSAGTQDSGNTIYF. CDR3 nucleotides: TGCAGCGCAGGGACACAAGACTCTGGAAACACCATATATTTT.

This clone has more than one count but fewer than ten. The chain links TRBV6-1 to TRBJ2-2; 8 bases line up with TRBD1. The CDR3 runs 15 residues. Trimming took 6 bases from V and 7 from J; bases not matched to a gene: 10. Germline CDR1 MNHNS, CDR2 SASEGT. This CDR3 reads CASSPWTGTGGELFF. DNA for the CDR3: TGTGCCAGCAGCCCATGGACAGGGACGGGCGGGGAGCTGTTTTTT.

The rearrangement joins TRBV7-9 to TRBJ1-3; D is ambiguous. Looked up from germline, CDR1 is SEHNR and CDR2 is FQNEAQ (reference sequence). V dropped 5 bases and J dropped 3 bases, with 14 bases sitting between them. The CDR3 contains 15 residues. The CDR3 region is CASSPPPRFGNTIYF. DNA of the CDR3: TGTGCCAGCAGCCCTCCCCCCAGGTTTGGAAACACCATATATTTT.

J is TRBJ1-1 and V is TRBV19, with D unclear. Between the trimmed V and J ends, which lost 7 bases and 0 bases, there was a span of 9 bases. Per the germline V gene, CDR1 is LNHDA and CDR2 is SQIVND (reference sequence). This CDR3 has 13 amino acids. The DNA of the CDR3 is TGTGCCAGTATAGAACAAATGAACACTGAAGCTTTCTTT. It yields the protein CASIEQMNTEAFF.

This chain links TRBV28 with TRBJ1-5; 8 bases map to TRBD1. V shed 6 bases, J shed 6 bases, and the junction held 7 bases outside the gene matches. Germline CDR1 reads MDHEN; CDR2 reads SYDVKM. The CDR3 extends over 14 amino acids. The CDR3 is CASRPQGAGQPQHF. As DNA, the CDR3 is TGTGCCAGCAGGCCTCAGGGGGCTGGTCAGCCCCAGCATTTT.

The gene calls are TRBV4-3 and TRBJ2-5; possibly TRBD1 for D (5 bases). CDR1 LGHNA and CDR2 YSLEER come from the germline V gene. Trimming removed 4 bases at V and 4 bases at J, with 22 bases between. CDR3 length: 17 residues. The CDR3 here is CASSLGLFGASTETQYF. CDR3 in DNA: TGCGCCAGCAGCCTGGGGCTTTTTGGAGCCTCCACAGAGACCCAGTACTTC.

This chain connects TRBV25-1 to TRBJ1-2, with 8 bases fitting TRBD1. Germline V lookup: CDR1 MGHDK, CDR2 SYGVNS. Losses at the gene ends were 3 bases for V and 7 bases for J; bases not matched to a gene: 4. This CDR3 spans 13 amino acids. CDR3 in amino acids: CASSDRGLFGYTF. DNA for the CDR3: TGTGCCAGCAGTGACAGGGGGCTGTTTGGCTACACCTTC.

The V call is TRBV13, the J call TRBJ1-1; 7 bases agree with TRBD1. V shed 5 bases, J shed 1 base, and the junction held 4 bases outside the gene matches. The CDR3 runs 14 residues. Germline values: CDR1 PRHDT, CDR2 FYEKMQ (reference sequence). CDR3 region: CASSKRTGNTEAFF. Here the CDR3 DNA reads TGTGCCAGCAGCAAACGGACAGGGAACACTGAAGCTTTCTTT.

The chain employs TRBV12-5 and TRBJ1-5; the D gene is possibly TRBD1 (5 bases). With 1 base removed from V and 7 bases from J, the gap between germline ends came to 14 bases. The CDR3 sequence is 15 residues long. Germline V gene data show CDR1 as LGHNT and CDR2 as FRNRAP. CDR3 protein: CASGLATPRGQPQHF. CDR3 DNA sequence: TGTGCTAGTGGTTTGGCAACTCCAAGGGGCCAGCCCCAGCATTTT. Complete variable domain (other parts from reference TRBV12-5 and TRBJ1-5): DARVTQTPRHKVTEMGQEVTMRCQPILGHNTVFWYRQTMMQGLELLAYFRNRAPLDDSGMPKDRFSAEMPDATLATLKIQPSEPRDSAVYFCASGLATPRGQPQHFGDGTRLSIL.

The genes are TRBV4-3 and TRBJ1-6, with D perhaps matching TRBD1 (5 bases). The CDR3 totals 15 residues. Trimming took 4 bases from V and 8 from J, leaving 15 bases between them. Germline V lookup: CDR1 LGHNA, CDR2 YSLEER. CDR3 in DNA: TGCGCCAGCAGCCCTGAGGGAGGGGCAGATTCACCCCTCCACTTT. Amino acids: CASSPEGGADSPLHF.

The CDR3 loop is CATSVGLSGLSGGSQYF. The CDR3 nucleotides are TGTGCCACCAGCGTGGGCCTGAGCGGACTTTCGGGGGGTTCGCAGTATTTT. The chain couples TRBV15 to TRBJ2-3; 7 positions match TRBD2. The length of the CDR3 is 17 residues. Germline loops: CDR1 LNHNV, CDR2 YYDKDF (reference sequence). Trimming took 5 bases from V and 10 from J; bases not matched to a gene: 21.

In its sample, this clone was seen a few times. V and J are TRBV19 and TRBJ1-5; a possible D gene is TRBD1 (5 bases). CDR1 is LNHDA, CDR2 SQIVND, per germline (reference sequence). This CDR3 is built from 17 residues. Trimming took 7 bases from V and 7 from J, leaving 26 bases between them. The CDR3 nucleotides read TGTGCCAGTAAAAGTTCTCAGGGAAGGACTAATTTCCAGCCCCAGCATTTT. It codes for CASKSSQGRTNFQPQHF.

The chain uses TRBV23-1 and TRBJ2-7; a weak D match, TRBD2 (5 bases). TRBV23-1 is labeled an ORF, and its function is uncertain. V lost 2 bases to trimming and J lost 6 bases, with 17 bases between them. This CDR3 contains 15 residues. The CDR3, as DNA: TGCGCCAGCAGTCAACCCCGGGTAGGGAGTTCCGAGCAGTACTTC. Translation: CASSQPRVGSSEQYF.

The rearrangement joins TRBV5-4 to TRBJ2-6; 7 positions match TRBD1. The CDR3 consists of 17 residues. Germline lookup yields CDR1 SGHNT and CDR2 YYREEE (reference sequence). V was clipped by 4 bases and J by 0 bases; unmatched bases: 7. As DNA, the CDR3 is TGTGCCAGCAGCCTAGAGGACAGGCGCTCTGGGGCCAACGTCCTGACTTTC. Translated, it gives CASSLEDRRSGANVLTF.